The clone carrying this T cell receptor beta chain was seen more than once but under ten times. The data are from a study of T cells in Graves' hyperthyroidism and ophthalmopathy. RNA transcripts gave rise to amplified TCR beta CDR3 regions. With the HTBI primer set, the TCR CDR3 went through a first round of RT-PCR. TCRdb processed the multiplex PCR reads anew with MiXCR; each CDR3 protein has one entry. Of some 500,000 distinct CDR3 sequences listed, roughly 14% are singletons. The V gene's germline CDR1 is LNHDA and CDR2 SQIVND (reference sequence). CDR3 length: 14 residues. The V end was cut by 5 bases, the J end by 6 bases, with 16 bases between. Exclusion of patients followed from uncontrolled infection, other autoimmune disease, pregnancy or lactation.

Sequencing input: blood. The clonotype comes from a woman between 18 and 30 years old with Graves' hyperthyroidism. This chain joins TRBV19 and TRBJ1-1; D is possibly TRBD1 (5 bases). Here the CDR3 DNA reads TGTGCCAGTAGTCCAAGACAGTCTGTGTCTGAAGCTTTCTTT. This sequence encodes CASSPRQSVSEAFF.